These T cell receptor beta chains were read from a single sample in a study of early T cells in non-severe SARS-CoV-2 infection. TCRdb reprocessed the 5' RACE reads via MiXCR and lists one record per CDR3 protein. In the table there are approximately 99,000 distinct CDR3 sequences, around 10% of which are singletons. Sample: whole blood. The receptors come from an adult who was a healthcare worker with PCR-confirmed SARS-CoV-2 infection or an uninfected control (not recorded which). Both conserved end residues are part of each CDR3. A D gene is named only where the DNA matches it firmly. Rows give clone size only sometimes, using once, few, many, or a class for an expanded clone.

TRBV11-2	few	TRBJ2-3	.	CASSLFVGTDTQYF	TGTGCCAGCAGCTTATTTGTAGGCACAGATACGCAGTATTTT
TRBV20-1	many	TRBJ1-1	.	CSARIWTATEAFF	TGCAGTGCTAGGATCTGGACGGCCACTGAAGCTTTCTTT
TRBV19	.	TRBJ1-5	.	CASSAPGPQHF	TGTGCCAGTAGCGCTCCGGGGCCCCAGCATTTT
TRBV7-9	many	TRBJ1-2	TRBD1	CASSLPGQGPYGYTF	TGTGCCAGCAGCCTGCCGGGACAGGGCCCCTATGGCTACACCTTC
TRBV25-1	few	TRBJ2-2	TRBD1	CASGRQGANTGELFF	TGTGCCAGCGGTCGACAGGGGGCGAACACCGGGGAGCTGTTTTTT
TRBV30	.	TRBJ1-6	.	CAWSSRGRGVGSPLHF	TGTGCCTGGAGTTCGAGGGGCAGGGGAGTGGGCTCACCCCTCCACTTT
TRBV7-3	many	TRBJ2-2	.	CASSLKVRGGGELFF	TGTGCCAGCAGCTTAAAGGTCCGAGGTGGCGGGGAGCTGTTTTTT
TRBV9	.	TRBJ2-2	.	CASSVEGRSTGELFF	TGTGCCAGCAGCGTAGAAGGACGGAGCACCGGGGAGCTGTTTTTT
TRBV7-2	.	TRBJ2-7	TRBD2	CASSLDGSGDEQYF	TGTGCCAGCAGCTTAGACGGTAGCGGGGACGAGCAGTACTTC
TRBV6-5	many	TRBJ2-1	TRBD2	CASSYSSGRALNEQFF	TGTGCCAGCAGTTACTCGAGCGGGAGGGCCCTTAATGAGCAGTTCTTC
TRBV28	few	TRBJ2-1	TRBD1	CASTGGDRSSYNEQFF	TGTGCCAGCACCGGAGGGGACAGGTCTTCCTACAATGAGCAGTTCTTC
TRBV10-1	many	TRBJ2-5	TRBD2	CASSESPGGPRETQYF	TGCGCCAGCAGTGAGTCCCCGGGGGGGCCGCGAGAGACCCAGTACTTC
TRBV1	.	TRBJ2-3	.	CTGQPGCSYSTDTQYF	TGCACCGGCCAACCCGGCTGTTCTTACTCCACAGATACGCAGTATTTT
TRBV6-5	many	TRBJ2-1	.	CASSSYPDSAEQFF	TGTGCCAGCAGCTCCTACCCTGATTCTGCTGAGCAGTTCTTC
TRBV20-1	.	TRBJ2-1	TRBD2	CSARGLAGRDNEQFF	TGCAGTGCTAGAGGACTAGCGGGTAGGGACAATGAGCAGTTCTTC
TRBV7-9	many	TRBJ1-2	.	CASSSNQGNYGYTF	TGTGCCAGCAGCTCGAACCAGGGGAACTATGGCTACACCTTC
TRBV4-1	many	TRBJ2-3	.	CASSQGFVLTDTQYF	TGCGCCAGCAGCCAAGGGTTCGTCCTCACAGATACGCAGTATTTT
TRBV27	many	TRBJ2-1	TRBD2	CASSSFRGRGLAGSTTSYNEQFF	TGTGCCAGCAGTTCATTCAGGGGGCGCGGACTAGCGGGGTCAACCACCTCCTACAATGAGCAGTTCTTC
TRBV7-3	.	TRBJ1-5	.	CASSYRVDQPQHF	TGTGCCAGCAGCTACAGGGTTGATCAGCCCCAGCATTTT
TRBV10-3	many	TRBJ2-1	.	CAISAGTPANEQFF	TGTGCCATCAGTGCCGGGACGCCGGCTAATGAGCAGTTCTTC
TRBV20-1	few	TRBJ1-5	.	CSAPDSKVNQPQHF	TGCAGTGCGCCGGACAGTAAAGTAAATCAGCCCCAGCATTTT
TRBV24-1	once	TRBJ2-7	.	CATSDYQNEQYF	TGTGCCACCAGTGATTACCAGAACGAGCAGTACTTC
TRBV3-1	few	TRBJ2-1	TRBD2	CASSHPSGPSYNEQFF	TGTGCCAGCAGCCATCCTAGCGGGCCTTCCTACAATGAGCAGTTCTTC
TRBV12-3/TRBV12-4	.	TRBJ2-7	.	CASSLADGTYEQYF	TGTGCCAGCAGTTTAGCGGACGGTACCTACGAGCAGTACTTC
TRBV4-1	.	TRBJ2-7	.	CASSQDRPAAQTYEQYF	TGCGCCAGCAGCCAAGATCGTCCAGCCGCCCAAACCTACGAGCAGTACTTC
TRBV10-3	.	TRBJ1-1	TRBD1	CAISADRGFMNTEAFF	TGTGCCATCAGTGCAGACAGGGGATTTATGAACACTGAAGCTTTCTTT
TRBV5-6	.	TRBJ2-7	.	CASSFMEGRQYF	TGTGCCAGCAGCTTCATGGAGGGTCGGCAGTACTTC
TRBV29-1	few	TRBJ2-3	.	CSVEVADTQYF	TGCAGCGTTGAGGTGGCAGATACGCAGTATTTT
TRBV4-2	few	TRBJ1-2	.	CASSQDLGTNYGYTF	TGTGCCAGCAGCCAAGATCTTGGAACTAACTATGGCTACACCTTC
TRBV5-1	.	TRBJ1-2	.	CASSLDIKRGNYGYTF	TGCGCCAGCAGCTTGGACATTAAAAGGGGGAACTATGGCTACACCTTC
TRBV6-6	few	TRBJ2-1	.	CASSKDTEQFF	TGTGCCAGCAGTAAGGACACGGAGCAGTTCTTC
TRBV7-9	many	TRBJ1-4	TRBD1	CASSLTTGTGNEKLFF	TGTGCCAGCAGCTTAACCACCGGGACAGGGAATGAAAAACTGTTTTTT
TRBV5-6	.	TRBJ1-3	.	CASSLVVTGFGNTIYF	TGTGCCAGCAGCTTAGTTGTAACCGGCTTTGGAAACACCATATATTTT
TRBV7-9	.	TRBJ1-1	.	CASSFGMNTEAFF	TGTGCCAGCAGCTTCGGTATGAACACTGAAGCTTTCTTT
TRBV3-1	few	TRBJ2-3	TRBD1	CASSRDRGSVLITDTQYF	TGTGCCAGCAGTCGGGACAGGGGGTCCGTTCTAATCACAGATACGCAGTATTTT
TRBV20-1	many	TRBJ2-7	.	CSARWTAREQYF	TGCAGTGCTAGGTGGACTGCGCGGGAGCAGTACTTC
TRBV20-1	.	TRBJ1-1	.	CSASYGAYTEAFF	TGCAGTGCTAGTTACGGGGCTTACACTGAAGCTTTCTTT
TRBV12-3/TRBV12-4	.	TRBJ2-5	.	CASTQVGAQETQYF	TGTGCCAGCACCCAAGTTGGCGCCCAAGAGACCCAGTACTTC
TRBV7-9	.	TRBJ2-3	TRBD2	CASSLALRGGLDTQYF	TGTGCCAGCAGCTTAGCGTTGCGGGGGGGCTTGGATACGCAGTATTTT
TRBV3-1	.	TRBJ2-7	.	CASSLDGAYEQYF	TGTGCCAGCAGCCTAGACGGAGCCTACGAGCAGTACTTC
TRBV5-5	few	TRBJ2-3	.	CASSLGISRRLDTQYF	TGTGCCAGCAGCTTGGGGATTTCGCGGCGCCTCGATACGCAGTATTTT
TRBV11-1	.	TRBJ2-7	.	CASSSGLEREQYF	TGTGCCAGCAGCTCCGGACTCGAACGCGAGCAGTACTTC
TRBV5-1	.	TRBJ2-5	TRBD2	CASSPETSGRAETQYF	TGCGCCAGCAGCCCCGAGACTAGCGGGAGGGCGGAGACCCAGTACTTC
TRBV20-1	.	TRBJ2-1	TRBD2	CSARGGTYNEQFF	TGCAGTGCACGCGGGGGAACCTACAATGAGCAGTTCTTC
TRBV5-1	few	TRBJ2-1	.	CASSLEFTYNEQFF	TGCGCCAGCAGCTTGGAGTTCACCTACAATGAGCAGTTCTTC
TRBV3-1	few	TRBJ2-3	TRBD1	CASSYGTGENTQYF	TGTGCCAGCAGCTACGGGACAGGGGAGAATACGCAGTATTTT
TRBV7-6	few	TRBJ2-5	TRBD1	CAVKDRVIETQYF	TGTGCCGTTAAAGACAGGGTAATAGAGACCCAGTACTTC
TRBV20-1	many	TRBJ1-6	.	CSARDTEVPYNSPLHF	TGCAGTGCTAGAGATACGGAGGTACCCTATAATTCACCCCTCCACTTT
TRBV11-2	few	TRBJ2-6	TRBD1	CASSFLRTGFSGANVLTF	TGTGCCAGCAGCTTTCTCCGGACAGGCTTCTCTGGGGCCAACGTCCTGACTTTC
TRBV11-2	.	TRBJ1-1	.	CASSPRTEGTEAFF	TGTGCCAGCAGCCCTCGGACAGAAGGCACTGAAGCTTTCTTT
TRBV10-3	.	TRBJ1-1	TRBD1	CAISEGTGMNTEAFF	TGTGCCATCAGTGAGGGGACAGGAATGAACACTGAAGCTTTCTTT
TRBV12-3/TRBV12-4	many	TRBJ1-2	TRBD1	CASSPGTVYGYTF	TGTGCCAGCAGCCCCGGGACAGTCTATGGCTACACCTTC
TRBV29-1	few	TRBJ2-5	.	CSVGSWDFQETQYF	TGCAGCGTTGGCTCTTGGGACTTCCAAGAGACCCAGTACTTC